These T cell receptor beta chains were read from a single sample in a study of T cell repertoires in cytomegalovirus infection. A single record per CDR3 protein comes from TCRdb applying MiXCR to the reads. This table has around 740,000 distinct CDR3 sequences, roughly 35% appearing once. The sample comprised PBMCs. All receptors come from a human donor in good health (CMV status not recorded). Some clones in this sample may be carry-over from other donors' samples. Both conserved end residues are part of each CDR3. The order of the fields is V gene, D gene, clone size, J gene, CDR3 protein, CDR3 DNA. A D gene is named only where the DNA matches it firmly. Where a row states a size, it is once, few, many or the class of an expanded clone; other rows omit it.

V gene: TRBV7-9; D gene: -; clone size: few; J gene: TRBJ2-2; CDR3 protein: CASGQPNTGELFF; CDR3 DNA: TGTGCCAGCGGACAGCCGAACACCGGGGAGCTGTTTTTT
V gene: TRBV5-1; D gene: -; clone size: few; J gene: TRBJ1-5; CDR3 protein: CASSLYPPGTFSNQPQHF; CDR3 DNA: TGCGCCAGCAGCTTGTACCCTCCGGGTACTTTTAGCAATCAGCCCCAGCATTTT
V gene: TRBV7-2; D gene: -; clone size: many; J gene: TRBJ2-1; CDR3 protein: CASSLGASVGEKFF; CDR3 DNA: TGTGCCAGCAGCTTAGGTGCTAGCGTCGGGGAAAAGTTCTTC
V gene: TRBV6-1; D gene: TRBD1; clone size: -; J gene: TRBJ1-1; CDR3 protein: CASTPGQGNTEAFF; CDR3 DNA: TGTGCCAGCACCCCCGGACAGGGTAACACTGAAGCTTTCTTT
V gene: TRBV6-8; D gene: TRBD1; clone size: -; J gene: TRBJ1-4; CDR3 protein: CASRDRVNNEKLFF; CDR3 DNA: TGTGCCAGCAGGGACAGGGTTAATAATGAAAAACTGTTTTTT
V gene: TRBV7-3; D gene: -; clone size: many; J gene: TRBJ2-7; CDR3 protein: CASSPKEGYEQYF; CDR3 DNA: TGTGCCAGCAGCCCGAAGGAGGGTTACGAGCAGTACTTC
V gene: TRBV5-1; D gene: -; clone size: few; J gene: TRBJ2-3; CDR3 protein: CASSHWVSSSTDTQYF; CDR3 DNA: TGCGCCAGCAGCCACTGGGTCTCGTCTAGCACAGATACGCAGTATTTT
V gene: TRBV7-9; D gene: TRBD2; clone size: -; J gene: TRBJ2-7; CDR3 protein: CASSLVAGGPHEQYF; CDR3 DNA: TGTGCCAGCAGCTTAGTTGCGGGAGGGCCCCACGAGCAGTACTTC
V gene: TRBV28; D gene: -; clone size: many; J gene: TRBJ2-4; CDR3 protein: CASSLRRTVAKNIQYF; CDR3 DNA: TGTGCCAGCAGTTTACGCCGGACGGTAGCCAAAAACATTCAGTACTTC
V gene: TRBV4-1; D gene: TRBD1; clone size: few; J gene: TRBJ1-2; CDR3 protein: CASSQAGQGARGRGYTF; CDR3 DNA: TGCGCCAGCAGCCAGGCTGGACAGGGGGCGCGAGGACGCGGCTACACCTTC
V gene: TRBV28; D gene: TRBD1; clone size: -; J gene: TRBJ2-6; CDR3 protein: CASSFRGPGANVLTF; CDR3 DNA: TGTGCCAGCAGTTTCAGGGGGCCTGGGGCCAACGTCCTGACTTTC
V gene: TRBV11-2; D gene: -; clone size: -; J gene: TRBJ2-1; CDR3 protein: CASSTRALASNEQFF; CDR3 DNA: TGTGCCAGCAGCACCCGCGCACTAGCATCCAATGAGCAGTTCTTC
V gene: TRBV11-2; D gene: TRBD1; clone size: few; J gene: TRBJ1-5; CDR3 protein: CASSQGGGRDSIRQPQHF; CDR3 DNA: TGTGCCAGCAGCCAGGGCGGGGGTCGGGACAGTATCAGACAGCCCCAGCATTTT
V gene: TRBV20-1; D gene: TRBD2; clone size: few; J gene: TRBJ2-1; CDR3 protein: CSAGREGSYNEQFF; CDR3 DNA: TGCAGTGCGGGTCGGGAGGGCTCCTACAATGAGCAGTTCTTC
V gene: TRBV19; D gene: -; clone size: few; J gene: TRBJ1-1; CDR3 protein: CASSIVLLSSTEAFF; CDR3 DNA: TGTGCCAGTAGTATCGTCCTACTTTCATCAACTGAAGCTTTCTTT
V gene: TRBV20-1; D gene: -; clone size: few; J gene: TRBJ2-1; CDR3 protein: CSGFGQISYNEQFF; CDR3 DNA: TGCAGTGGGTTCGGACAGATCTCCTACAATGAGCAGTTCTTC
V gene: TRBV2; D gene: -; clone size: few; J gene: TRBJ2-7; CDR3 protein: CASSEQGGEQYF; CDR3 DNA: TGTGCCAGCAGTGAACAAGGGGGCGAGCAGTACTTC
V gene: TRBV7-3; D gene: -; clone size: few; J gene: TRBJ1-1; CDR3 protein: CASSLLGRITSGGNTEAFF; CDR3 DNA: TGTGCCAGCAGCTTATTGGGAAGAATTACCTCGGGGGGGAACACTGAAGCTTTCTTT
V gene: TRBV6-5; D gene: TRBD1; clone size: -; J gene: TRBJ1-2; CDR3 protein: CASRDRGMGGYTF; CDR3 DNA: TGTGCCAGCAGGGACAGGGGAATGGGTGGCTACACCTTC
V gene: TRBV19; D gene: TRBD1; clone size: many; J gene: TRBJ1-1; CDR3 protein: CASSIKAGGPTEAFF; CDR3 DNA: TGTGCCAGTAGTATAAAGGCAGGGGGCCCCACTGAAGCTTTCTTT
V gene: TRBV19; D gene: -; clone size: -; J gene: TRBJ2-4; CDR3 protein: CASSIVTGKNIQYF; CDR3 DNA: TGTGCCAGTAGTATCGTGACGGGTAAAAACATTCAGTACTTC
V gene: TRBV5-1; D gene: -; clone size: few; J gene: TRBJ2-3; CDR3 protein: CASSYPPEMVDDTQYF; CDR3 DNA: TGCGCCAGCAGCTATCCTCCGGAAATGGTCGACGATACGCAGTATTTT
V gene: TRBV7-8; D gene: TRBD2; clone size: -; J gene: TRBJ2-1; CDR3 protein: CASSLAGGTRKTHNEQFF; CDR3 DNA: TGTGCCAGCAGCTTAGCCGGGGGGACTAGAAAGACCCACAATGAGCAGTTCTTC
V gene: TRBV19; D gene: -; clone size: -; J gene: TRBJ2-2; CDR3 protein: CASKSRPNSNTGELFF; CDR3 DNA: TGTGCCAGTAAGTCCCGGCCCAACTCAAACACCGGGGAGCTGTTTTTT
V gene: TRBV20-1; D gene: -; clone size: few; J gene: TRBJ1-5; CDR3 protein: CSASLTESNQPQHF; CDR3 DNA: TGCAGTGCTAGTTTGACGGAGAGCAATCAGCCCCAGCATTTT
V gene: TRBV20-1; D gene: TRBD2; clone size: -; J gene: TRBJ2-4; CDR3 protein: CSGGGLAKNIQYF; CDR3 DNA: TGCAGTGGGGGGGGACTAGCCAAAAACATTCAGTACTTC
V gene: TRBV19; D gene: -; clone size: -; J gene: TRBJ1-2; CDR3 protein: CASSMEAGHTWGGYTF; CDR3 DNA: TGTGCCAGTAGTATGGAGGCCGGACACACCTGGGGTGGCTACACCTTC
V gene: TRBV7-6; D gene: TRBD1; clone size: once; J gene: TRBJ2-2; CDR3 protein: CASSLLHGTGYTGVLFF; CDR3 DNA: TGTGCCAGCAGCTTACTACACGGGACAGGGTACACCGGGGTGCTGTTTTTT